One and the same sample provided the 13 T cell receptor beta chains below, sequenced in a study of T-cell memory formation after mild COVID-19. MiXCR, run by TCRdb on the 5' RACE reads, gives a single entry per CDR3 protein. The table lists under 450,000 distinct CDR3 sequences, about a quarter of them singletons, with 13% in the top ten. What was sequenced was PBMCs or a T cell subset sorted from them (not recorded which). The receptor set was obtained from an adult woman who had mild COVID-19 (a few samples of this study predate the infection). Cell type and time point are not known.

The CDR3: CASSSPGRPHEDTQYF. The CDR3 bases are TGTGCCAGCAGCTCCCCGGGACGCCCCCATGAGGATACGCAGTATTTT. This chain joins TRBV5-6 and TRBJ2-3; D tentatively reads TRBD1 or TRBD2 (5 bases each). CDR3 length: 16 amino acids. The ends were cut back, 3 bases at V and 6 bases at J, with 20 bases in the middle. Germline-derived CDR1 and CDR2 are SGHDT and YYEEEE. The whole variable domain, filled in from reference TRBV5-6 and TRBJ2-3, reads DAGVTQSPTHLIKTRGQQVTLRCSPKSGHDTVSWYQQALGQGPQFIFQYYEEEERQRGNFPDRFSGHQFPNYSSELNVNALLLGDSALYLCASSSPGRPHEDTQYFGPGTRLTVL.

The chain joins TRBV15 to TRBJ1-2; TRBD1 is a possible D gene (5 bases). Germline CDR1 LNHNV, CDR2 YYDKDF (reference sequence). This CDR3 spans 17 amino acids. V lost 0 bases to trimming and J lost 4 bases, with 18 bases between them. CDR3 DNA sequence: TGTGCCACCAGCAGAGATATGTCGCAGGGTCTTCTCTATGGCTACACCTTC. Its protein product is CATSRDMSQGLLYGYTF.

This clonotype has only a few counts. The V gene is TRBV7-2, the J gene TRBJ2-7, with D possibly being TRBD1 (6 bases). The V end was cut by 1 base, the J end by 2 bases, with 18 bases between. Germline V gene lookup returns CDR1 SGHTA and CDR2 FQGNSA. The CDR3 contains 17 residues. CDR3 sequence reads: CASSLENLGALPYEQYF. DNA for the CDR3: TGTGCCAGCAGCTTAGAGAATCTGGGGGCGCTTCCCTACGAGCAGTACTTC. The full variable domain, completed using reference TRBV7-2 and TRBJ2-7, is GAGVSQSPSNKVTEKGKDVELRCDPISGHTALYWYRQSLGQGLEFLIYFQGNSAPDKSGLPSDRFSAERTGGSVSTLTIQRTQQEDSAVYLCASSLENLGALPYEQYFGPGTRLTVT.

The chain joins TRBV24-1 to TRBJ2-2; 8 bases are a match to TRBD1. CDR1 is KGHDR and CDR2 is SFDVKD in the germline V gene. The CDR3 length is 15 residues. Trimming cost V 6 bases and J 5 bases; bases outside gene matches: 7. CDR3 nucleotides: TGTGCCACCAGTCCCGGGACAGGAAGAACCGGGGAGCTGTTTTTT. This sequence encodes CATSPGTGRTGELFF.

The chain couples TRBV15 to TRBJ2-7; TRBD2 matches at 8 bases. CDR3 length: 14 residues. V shed 4 bases and J 2 bases; nucleotides not matched to a gene: 4. Germline V gene data show CDR1 as LNHNV and CDR2 as YYDKDF (reference sequence). CDR3 in DNA: TGTGCCACCAGCACGGGAGGGGACACCTACGAGCAGTACTTC. Protein sequence: CATSTGGDTYEQYF. Using reference TRBV15 and TRBJ2-7 for the parts outside the CDR3, the full variable domain is DAMVIQNPRYQVTQFGKPVTLSCSQTLNHNVMYWYQQKSSQAPKLLFHYYDKDFNNEADTPDNFQSRRPNTSFCFLDIRSPGLGDTAMYLCATSTGGDTYEQYFGPGTRLTVT.

This clonotype was observed a few times. The V gene is TRBV12-3 or TRBV12-4, the J gene TRBJ1-1; D ambiguous. The CDR3 loop spans 13 amino acids. The V gene lost 7 bases and the J gene lost 6 bases, with 15 bases spanning the gap. The CDR3, as DNA: TGTGCCAGCATAAGAGACGGCGCCGCTGAAGCTTTCTTT. This sequence encodes CASIRDGAAEAFF.

This clonotype has only a few counts. V usage is TRBV5-5 and J usage is TRBJ2-3; D is perhaps TRBD1 (7 bases). CDR1 and CDR2 from the germline V gene are SGHKS and YYEKEE (reference sequence). Trimming cost V 3 bases and J 4 bases, with 12 bases left between them. This CDR3 is 14 amino acids long. The CDR3 DNA reads TGTGCCAGCAGCTCGGAGGGGGCGGCAGATACGCAGTATTTT. Translating it yields CASSSEGAADTQYF.

This clonotype was seen a handful of times. The J gene is TRBJ2-1, the V gene TRBV9, with 10 bases aligning to TRBD2. Germline lookup yields CDR1 SGDLS and CDR2 YYNGEE. The J segment lost 0 bases and the V segment lost 4 bases, leaving 10 bases of the junction unmatched. The CDR3 is 18 residues long. The CDR3 DNA is TGTGCCAGCAGCCCTCGCCAGCGGGGGGGCCGCTCCTACAATGAGCAGTTCTTC. Translation gives CASSPRQRGGRSYNEQFF.

Only a few counts were recorded for this clonotype. The rearrangement links TRBV7-3 to TRBJ2-6; D is possibly TRBD1 (5 bases). Germline V gene sequence: CDR1 SGHTA, CDR2 FQGTGA. This CDR3 spans 15 amino acids. The V end was cut by 1 base, the J end by 3 bases, with 7 bases between. The CDR3 sequence is CASSLRGGGANVLTF. The CDR3 coding sequence is TGTGCCAGCAGCTTAAGGGGCGGTGGGGCCAACGTCCTGACTTTC.

With regard to this clonotype: This sequence may be a read error, since a much larger clone differs from it by one base. The chain links TRBV2 to TRBJ2-7, with D possibly TRBD1 on 5 matching bases. CDR1 and CDR2 from the germline V gene are SNHLY and FYNNEI. V was pared by 3 bases and J by 0 bases, with 12 bases between. The CDR3 spans 15 residues. The CDR3 reads CASSEKGASSYEQYF. For the CDR3, the DNA is TGTGCCAGCAGTGAGAAAGGGGCGAGCTCCTACGAGCAGTACTTC.

Only a few counts were recorded for this clonotype. The chain uses TRBV9 and TRBJ2-2; D is ambiguous. V lost 2 bases, J lost 2 bases, and 10 bases lay in between. CDR1 is SGDLS, CDR2 YYNGEE, per germline. The CDR3 has 15 amino acids. CDR3 DNA: TGTGCCAGCAGCGTTACAGAATTCAACACCGGGGAGCTGTTTTTT. Amino acids: CASSVTEFNTGELFF. The whole variable domain, filled in from reference TRBV9 and TRBJ2-2, reads DSGVTQTPKHLITATGQRVTLRCSPRSGDLSVYWYQQSLDQGLQFLIQYYNGEERAKGNILERFSAQQFPDLHSELNLSSLELGDSALYFCASSVTEFNTGELFFGEGSRLTVL.

Only a few counts were recorded for this clonotype. V and J are TRBV5-1 and TRBJ2-1; 7 nucleotides align to TRBD2. V trimming: 7 bases; J trimming: 4 bases; junction bases outside the gene matches: 11. Germline CDR1 is SGHRS and CDR2 is YFSETQ. The CDR3 spans 15 residues. CDR3 in DNA: TGCGCCAGCGGCTGGGACGGGGGGATGTACAATGAGCAGTTCTTC. It is translated as CASGWDGGMYNEQFF.

The sample holds many counts of this clonotype. The chain recombines TRBV7-6 with TRBJ2-7, with D possibly TRBD1 on 5 matching bases. The ends were cut back, 2 bases at V and 0 bases at J, with 8 bases in the middle. The CDR3 consists of 14 residues. The germline V gene encodes CDR1 SGHVS and CDR2 FNYEAQ. In DNA, the CDR3 is TGTGCCAGCAGCTTAATACAGGACTCCTACGAGCAGTACTTC. Translating it yields CASSLIQDSYEQYF.